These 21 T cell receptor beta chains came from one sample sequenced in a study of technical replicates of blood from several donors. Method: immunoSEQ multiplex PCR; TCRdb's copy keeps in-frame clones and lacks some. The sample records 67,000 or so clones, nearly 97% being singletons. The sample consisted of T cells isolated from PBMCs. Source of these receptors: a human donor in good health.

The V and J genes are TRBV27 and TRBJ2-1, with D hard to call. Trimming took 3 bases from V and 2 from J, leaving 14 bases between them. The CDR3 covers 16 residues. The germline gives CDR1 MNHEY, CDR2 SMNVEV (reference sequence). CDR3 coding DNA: TGTGCCAGCAGTTTTTGGCCGGGTCAAGCCTACAATGAGCAGTTCTTC. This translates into CASSFWPGQAYNEQFF.

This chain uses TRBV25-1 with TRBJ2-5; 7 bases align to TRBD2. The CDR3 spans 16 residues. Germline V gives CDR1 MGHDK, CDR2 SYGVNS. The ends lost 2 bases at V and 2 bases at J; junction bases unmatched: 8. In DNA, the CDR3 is TGTGCCAGCAGTGAAGGGGAGGGTACAACTCAAGAGACCCAGTACTTC. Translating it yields CASSEGEGTTQETQYF.

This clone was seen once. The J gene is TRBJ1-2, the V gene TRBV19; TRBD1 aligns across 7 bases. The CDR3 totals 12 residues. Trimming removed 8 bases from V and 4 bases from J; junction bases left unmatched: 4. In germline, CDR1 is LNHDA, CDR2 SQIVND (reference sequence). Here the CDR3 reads CASRGTAYGYTF. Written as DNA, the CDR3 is TGTGCCAGTCGGGGGACAGCCTATGGCTACACCTTC.

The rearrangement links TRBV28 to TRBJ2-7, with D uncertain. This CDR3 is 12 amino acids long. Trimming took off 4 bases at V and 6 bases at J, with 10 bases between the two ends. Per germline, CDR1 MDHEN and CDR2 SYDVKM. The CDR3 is CASSSYPGEQYF. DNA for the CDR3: TGTGCCAGCAGTTCCTATCCCGGCGAGCAGTACTTC.

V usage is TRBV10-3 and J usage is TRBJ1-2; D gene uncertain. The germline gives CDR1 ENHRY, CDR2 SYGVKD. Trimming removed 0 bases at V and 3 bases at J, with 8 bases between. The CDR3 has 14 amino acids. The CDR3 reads CAISESDTHYGYTF. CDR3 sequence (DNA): TGTGCCATCAGTGAGTCTGACACTCACTATGGCTACACCTTC.

In DNA form, the CDR3 reads TGCGCCAGCAGCCACGGGACAGGGGTCACAGATACGCAGTATTTT. Its protein product is CASSHGTGVTDTQYF. The chain combines TRBV4-1 with TRBJ2-3; 10 bases are a match to TRBD1. CDR3 length equals 15 residues. Looked up from germline, CDR1 is MGHRA and CDR2 is YSYEKL. The ends lost 3 bases at V and 2 bases at J; junction bases unmatched: 2.

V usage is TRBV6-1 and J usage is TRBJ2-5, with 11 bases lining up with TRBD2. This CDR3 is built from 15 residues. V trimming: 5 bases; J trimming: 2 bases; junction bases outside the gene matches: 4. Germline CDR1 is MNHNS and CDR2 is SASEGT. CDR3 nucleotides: TGTGCCAGCAGTACTAGCGGGGGAACACAAGAGACCCAGTACTTC. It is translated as CASSTSGGTQETQYF.

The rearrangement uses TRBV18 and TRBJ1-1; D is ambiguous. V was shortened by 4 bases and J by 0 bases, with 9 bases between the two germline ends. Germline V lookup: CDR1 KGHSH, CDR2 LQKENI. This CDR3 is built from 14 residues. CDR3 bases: TGTGCCAGCTCACTGGCAGTCATGAACACTGAAGCTTTCTTT. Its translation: CASSLAVMNTEAFF.

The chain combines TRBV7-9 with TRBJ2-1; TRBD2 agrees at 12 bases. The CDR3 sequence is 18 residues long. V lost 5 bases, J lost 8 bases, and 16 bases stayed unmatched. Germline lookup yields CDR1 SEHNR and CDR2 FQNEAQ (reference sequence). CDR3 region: CASSPPPGTSGSLYEQFF. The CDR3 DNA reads TGTGCCAGCAGCCCTCCGCCGGGGACTAGCGGGTCTCTCTATGAGCAGTTCTTC.

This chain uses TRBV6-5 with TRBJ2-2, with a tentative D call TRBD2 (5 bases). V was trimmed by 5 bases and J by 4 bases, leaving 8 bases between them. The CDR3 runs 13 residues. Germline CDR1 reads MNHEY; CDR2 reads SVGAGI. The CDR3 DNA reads TGTGCCAGCAGTCCAACTAGCACCGGGGAGCTGTTTTTT. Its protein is CASSPTSTGELFF.

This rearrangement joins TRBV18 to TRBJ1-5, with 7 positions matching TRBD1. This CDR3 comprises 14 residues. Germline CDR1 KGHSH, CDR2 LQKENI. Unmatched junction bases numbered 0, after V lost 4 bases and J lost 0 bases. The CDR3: CASSRQGSNQPQHF. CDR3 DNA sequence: TGTGCCAGCTCACGACAGGGTAGCAATCAGCCCCAGCATTTT.

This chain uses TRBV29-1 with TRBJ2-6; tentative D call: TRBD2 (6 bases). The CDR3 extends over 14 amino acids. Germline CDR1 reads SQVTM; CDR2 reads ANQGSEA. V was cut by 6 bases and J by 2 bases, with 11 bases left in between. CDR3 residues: CSVGGAAGANVLTF. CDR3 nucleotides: TGCAGCGTAGGAGGGGCGGCTGGGGCCAACGTCCTGACTTTC.

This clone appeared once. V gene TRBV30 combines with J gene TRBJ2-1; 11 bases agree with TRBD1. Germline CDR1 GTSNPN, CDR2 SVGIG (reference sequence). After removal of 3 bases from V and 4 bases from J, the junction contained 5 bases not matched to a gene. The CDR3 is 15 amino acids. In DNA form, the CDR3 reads TGTGCCTGGAGAGGGACAGGGGGTATTTACAATGAGCAGTTCTTC. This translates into CAWRGTGGIYNEQFF. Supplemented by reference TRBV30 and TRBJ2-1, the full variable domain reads SQTIHQWPATLVQPVGSPLSLECTVEGTSNPNLYWYRQAAGRGLQLLFYSVGIGQISSEVPQNLSASRPQDRQFILSSKKLLLSDSGFYLCAWRGTGGIYNEQFFGPGTRLTVL.

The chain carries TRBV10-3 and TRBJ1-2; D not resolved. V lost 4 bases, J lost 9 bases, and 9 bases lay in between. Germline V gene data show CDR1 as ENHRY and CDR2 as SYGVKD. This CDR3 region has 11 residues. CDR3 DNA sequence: TGTGCCATCAGTGCGCAGAATAGCTACACCTTC. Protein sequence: CAISAQNSYTF.

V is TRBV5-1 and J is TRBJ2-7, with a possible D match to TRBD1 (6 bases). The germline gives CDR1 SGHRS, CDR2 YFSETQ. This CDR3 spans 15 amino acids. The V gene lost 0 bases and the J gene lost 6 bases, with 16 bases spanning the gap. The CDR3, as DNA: TGCGCCAGCAGCTTGGCTACAACAGGGTTGAGCGAGCAGTACTTC. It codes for CASSLATTGLSEQYF. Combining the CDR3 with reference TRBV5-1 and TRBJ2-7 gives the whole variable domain KAGVTQTPRYLIKTRGQQVTLSCSPISGHRSVSWYQQTPGQGLQFLFEYFSETQRNKGNFPGRFSGRQFSNSRSEMNVSTLELGDSALYLCASSLATTGLSEQYFGPGTRLTVT.

CDR3 loop: CASSLEGGRRGTQYF. The CDR3 nucleotides read TGTGCCAGCAGCTTGGAGGGCGGGAGGAGGGGTACGCAGTATTTT. The rearrangement uses TRBV5-6 and TRBJ2-3; 8 bases agree with TRBD2. The germline gives CDR1 SGHDT, CDR2 YYEEEE. Trimming removed 0 bases from V and 8 bases from J; junction bases left unmatched: 8. The CDR3 extends over 15 amino acids.

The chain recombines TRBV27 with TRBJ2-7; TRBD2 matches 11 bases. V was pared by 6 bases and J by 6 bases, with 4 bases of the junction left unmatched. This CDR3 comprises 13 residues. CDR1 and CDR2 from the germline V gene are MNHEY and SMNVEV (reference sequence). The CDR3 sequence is CASRLAGGSEQYF. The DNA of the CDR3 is TGTGCCAGCAGATTAGCGGGAGGGAGCGAGCAGTACTTC.

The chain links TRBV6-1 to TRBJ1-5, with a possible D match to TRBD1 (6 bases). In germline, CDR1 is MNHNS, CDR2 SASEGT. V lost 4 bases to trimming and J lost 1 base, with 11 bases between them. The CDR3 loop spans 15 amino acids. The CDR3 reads CASSANGQSNQPQHF. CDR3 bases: TGTGCCAGCAGTGCAAATGGACAGAGCAATCAGCCCCAGCATTTT.

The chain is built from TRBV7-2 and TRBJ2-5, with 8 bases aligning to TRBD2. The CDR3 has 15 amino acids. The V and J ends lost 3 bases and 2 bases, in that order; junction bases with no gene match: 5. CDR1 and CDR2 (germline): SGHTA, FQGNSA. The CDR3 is CASSFASGLQETQYF. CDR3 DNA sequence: TGTGCCAGCAGCTTTGCTAGCGGGTTGCAAGAGACCCAGTACTTC.

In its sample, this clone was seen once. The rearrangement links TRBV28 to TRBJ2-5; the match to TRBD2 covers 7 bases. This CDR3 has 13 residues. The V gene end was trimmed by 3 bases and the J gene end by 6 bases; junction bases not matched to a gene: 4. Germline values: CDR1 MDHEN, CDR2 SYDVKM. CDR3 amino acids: CASSFGRIKTQYF. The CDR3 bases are TGTGCCAGCAGTTTCGGGAGGATCAAGACCCAGTACTTC.

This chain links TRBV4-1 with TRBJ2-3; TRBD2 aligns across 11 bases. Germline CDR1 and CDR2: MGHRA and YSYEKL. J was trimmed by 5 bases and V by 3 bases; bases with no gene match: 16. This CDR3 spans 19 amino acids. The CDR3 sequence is CASSQDIMRLAGGGDTQYF. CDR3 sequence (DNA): TGCGCCAGCAGCCAGGACATCATGCGTCTAGCGGGAGGAGGAGATACGCAGTATTTT.